The 25 T cell receptor beta chains below were found in one sample sequenced in a study of blood T cell repertoires in COVID-19. Libraries were prepared by immunoSEQ multiplex PCR; TCRdb keeps only in-frame clonotypes and omits some of them. The repertoire includes under 200,000 clones, around 80% of them detected once, and over 15% sits in the top ten. Sequenced sample: PBMCs or T cells enriched from blood (not recorded which). The receptors were gathered from a woman between 65 and 79 years old in a cohort exposed to, infected with or recovered from COVID-19 (not recorded which).

The rearrangement links TRBV28 to TRBJ2-7, with TRBD2 identical over 7 bases. The CDR3 loop spans 14 amino acids. The germline V gene encodes CDR1 MDHEN and CDR2 SYDVKM. J lost 3 bases, V lost 3 bases, and 5 bases had no gene match. In DNA, the CDR3 is TGTGCCAGCAGTTTTCCCCGGGACTACTACGAGCAGTACTTC. Its translation is CASSFPRDYYEQYF.

V gene TRBV10-2 combines with J gene TRBJ2-7, with D perhaps TRBD1 (5 bases). The V and J ends lost 5 bases and 6 bases respectively, with 11 bases between them. Germline CDR1 WSHSY, CDR2 SAAADI. The CDR3 contains 12 residues. The chain's CDR3 is CASSKGEREQYF. The CDR3 nucleotides read TGCGCCAGCAGTAAAGGGGAACGCGAGCAGTACTTC.

This clone was detected only a few times. The DNA of the CDR3 is TGTGCCAGCAGTGAAGAGCCTCCACTCTCCTACAATGAGCAGTTCTTC. Translation gives CASSEEPPLSYNEQFF. J is TRBJ2-1 and V is TRBV2; D not resolved. Germline V gene lookup returns CDR1 SNHLY and CDR2 FYNNEI. The CDR3 sequence is 16 residues long. V was shortened by 1 base and J by 0 bases, with 10 bases between the two germline ends.

In its sample, this clone was seen once. The identical CDR3 is also encoded by other nucleotide sequences in the sample. The chain recombines TRBV5-5 with TRBJ1-5, with D uncertain. The germline V gene encodes CDR1 SGHKS and CDR2 YYEKEE (reference sequence). This CDR3 has 14 amino acids. The V end was cut by 0 bases, the J end by 5 bases, with 9 bases between. The CDR3, as DNA: TGTGCCAGCAGCTTGGTTGGCGGAGATCAGCCCCAGCATTTT. This gives the protein CASSLVGGDQPQHF.

The V and J genes are TRBV7-6 and TRBJ2-7; 10 positions match TRBD1. J was trimmed by 7 bases and V by 5 bases; bases with no gene match: 8. The CDR3 extends over 14 amino acids. Germline lookup yields CDR1 SGHVS and CDR2 FNYEAQ. The CDR3 here is CASSPRQGAGEQYF. CDR3 nucleotide sequence: TGTGCCAGCAGCCCGAGACAGGGGGCGGGAGAGCAGTACTTC.

The chain couples TRBV18 to TRBJ2-5, with D maybe TRBD1 (6 bases). The CDR3 has 13 amino acids. The germline V gene encodes CDR1 KGHSH and CDR2 LQKENI. Between the trimmed V and J ends, which lost 4 bases and 1 base, there was a span of 7 bases. DNA of the CDR3: TGTGCCAGCTCACAACAGGGCCAAGAGACCCAGTACTTC. Its translation: CASSQQGQETQYF.

This clone was observed once. The rearrangement links TRBV19 to TRBJ1-5, with 9 bases aligning to TRBD1. The germline V gene has CDR1 LNHDA and CDR2 SQIVND (reference sequence). The CDR3 loop spans 14 amino acids. The V segment lost 4 bases and the J segment 3 bases; nucleotides outside the gene matches: 1. The CDR3 DNA reads as TGTGCCAGTAGTAACAGGGGGCTCAATCAGCCCCAGCATTTT. It is translated as CASSNRGLNQPQHF.

J is TRBJ2-1 and V is TRBV7-3, with no clear D. Between the trimmed V and J ends, which lost 5 bases and 0 bases, there was a span of 26 bases. Germline lookup yields CDR1 SGHTA and CDR2 FQGTGA. The CDR3 is 20 residues long. CDR3 in DNA: TGTGCCAGCAGCCCAACCGGGTCCCGCTTTTACGGAAGCTCCTACAATGAGCAGTTCTTC. Protein product: CASSPTGSRFYGSSYNEQFF.

V is TRBV6-6 and J is TRBJ1-2, with 9 bases matching TRBD1. Germline CDR1 MNHNY, CDR2 SVGAGI (reference sequence). The CDR3 extends over 13 amino acids. J lost 8 bases, V lost 6 bases, and 7 bases had no gene match. The CDR3 reads CASSGDRDIGYTF. The CDR3 bases are TGTGCCAGCAGCGGGGACAGGGATATCGGCTACACCTTC.

The chain has TRBV19 and TRBJ2-7; 9 nucleotides line up with TRBD2. The ends lost 6 bases at V and 8 bases at J; junction bases unmatched: 11. The CDR3 has 14 residues. Germline V lookup: CDR1 LNHDA, CDR2 SQIVND (reference sequence). The CDR3: CASRPDLREGKQYF. CDR3 nucleotide sequence: TGTGCCAGTAGACCCGACTTGCGGGAGGGGAAGCAGTACTTC.

The chain carries TRBV19 and TRBJ2-2; 7 bases are a match to TRBD1. The CDR3 extends over 16 amino acids. V gave up 2 bases and J gave up 1 base; unmatched junction bases: 4. Germline CDR1 reads LNHDA; CDR2 reads SQIVND (reference sequence). CDR3 DNA sequence: TGTGCCAGTAGTATAACGGGACAGCGGAACACCGGGGAGCTGTTTTTT. Amino acid sequence: CASSITGQRNTGELFF. The full variable domain, in which reference TRBV19 and TRBJ2-2 provide the parts outside the CDR3, is DGGITQSPKYLFRKEGQNVTLSCEQNLNHDAMYWYRQDPGQGLRLIYYSQIVNDFQKGDIAEGYSVSREKKESFPLTVTSAQKNPTAFYLCASSITGQRNTGELFFGEGSRLTVL.

The genes are TRBV13 and TRBJ2-1; 11 bases are a match to TRBD2. There are 16 residues in the CDR3. Trimming cost V 5 bases and J 6 bases; bases outside gene matches: 9. Germline CDR1 PRHDT, CDR2 FYEKMQ (reference sequence). As DNA, the CDR3 is TGTGCCAGCAGCCGAAAGTTAGCGGGAGGGGGCAATGAGCAGTTCTTC. Its protein is CASSRKLAGGGNEQFF. Full variable domain (rest looked up from reference TRBV13 and TRBJ2-1): AAGVIQSPRHLIKEKRETATLKCYPIPRHDTVYWYQQGPGQDPQFLISFYEKMQSDKGSIPDRFSAQQFSDYHSELNMSSLELGDSALYFCASSRKLAGGGNEQFFGPGTRLTVL.

V is TRBV28 and J is TRBJ2-3, with TRBD2 matching 7 bases. The CDR3 has 15 amino acids. V lost 5 bases to trimming and J lost 5 bases; unmatched junction nucleotides: 10. Germline values: CDR1 MDHEN, CDR2 SYDVKM. In DNA form, the CDR3 reads TGTGCCAGCAGTCTCGGGAGGAATGCTGGAGATACGCAGTATTTT. Amino acid sequence: CASSLGRNAGDTQYF. Full variable domain (outside the CDR3, taken from reference TRBV28 and TRBJ2-3): DVKVTQSSRYLVKRTGEKVFLECVQDMDHENMFWYRQDPGLGLRLIYFSYDVKMKEKGDIPEGYSVSREKKERFSLILESASTNQTSMYLCASSLGRNAGDTQYFGPGTRLTVL.

This sequence joins TRBV9 and TRBJ2-1; 9 nucleotides match TRBD2. The CDR3 totals 19 residues. Trimming removed 5 bases from V and 7 bases from J; junction bases left unmatched: 22. CDR1 is SGDLS, CDR2 YYNGEE, per germline. The CDR3 spells CASSPTSGAGGLMGNEQFF. In DNA, the CDR3 is TGTGCCAGCAGTCCCACCTCGGGAGCGGGAGGACTCATGGGGAATGAGCAGTTCTTC.

J is TRBJ1-5 and V is TRBV19; D possibly corresponds to TRBD1 (5 bases). The CDR3 runs to 17 residues. V was cut by 5 bases and J by 1 base, with 18 bases left in between. Germline CDR1 LNHDA, CDR2 SQIVND (reference sequence). CDR3 nucleotide sequence: TGTGCCAGTAGTGGAAATCCGGGGGGAAGGAGCAATCAGCCCCAGCATTTT. It is translated as CASSGNPGGRSNQPQHF.

The table lists this clone with many counts. This rearrangement joins TRBV6-1 to TRBJ1-6, with a possible D match to TRBD1 (6 bases). Trimming shortened V by 2 bases and J by 5 bases, and 10 bases separated the two germline ends. Germline CDR1 reads MNHNS; CDR2 reads SASEGT. The CDR3 length is 15 residues. CDR3 bases: TGTGCCAGCAGTGAACCGACAGGTGATAATTCACCCCTCCACTTT. Its translation is CASSEPTGDNSPLHF.

V and J are TRBV9 and TRBJ2-1; 10 nucleotides line up with TRBD2. V gave up 3 bases and J gave up 4 bases; unmatched junction bases: 7. Germline V gives CDR1 SGDLS, CDR2 YYNGEE. The CDR3 runs 16 residues. CDR3 DNA: TGTGCCAGCAGCGGTACCGGGACTAGCGCTTACAATGAGCAGTTCTTC. Translating it yields CASSGTGTSAYNEQFF.

The chain recombines TRBV28 with TRBJ1-6; D remains unclear. The V end lost 6 bases, the J end lost 2 bases, and 11 bases lay between the germline ends. The length of the CDR3 is 15 residues. Germline-derived CDR1 and CDR2 are MDHEN and SYDVKM. CDR3 sequence (DNA): TGTGCCAGCAGGGTCGGTTTAGCCTATAATTCACCCCTCCACTTT. Its translation: CASRVGLAYNSPLHF. The variable domain in full, completed from reference TRBV28 and TRBJ1-6, reads DVKVTQSSRYLVKRTGEKVFLECVQDMDHENMFWYRQDPGLGLRLIYFSYDVKMKEKGDIPEGYSVSREKKERFSLILESASTNQTSMYLCASRVGLAYNSPLHFGNGTRLTVT.

There are many counts of this clone. The CDR3 DNA sequence: TGTGCCAGCAGTTTAGGACAGCTCTATGGCTACACCTTC. Protein sequence: CASSLGQLYGYTF. This chain links TRBV12-3 or TRBV12-4 with TRBJ1-2, with D tentatively TRBD1 (5 bases). The V and J ends lost 1 base and 4 bases respectively, with 7 bases between them. This CDR3 spans 13 amino acids.

The chain combines TRBV28 with TRBJ2-5, with a tentative D call TRBD1 (5 bases). This CDR3 has 15 residues. Germline assignment: CDR1 MDHEN and CDR2 SYDVKM. V was cut by 4 bases and J by 4 bases, with 16 bases left in between. Written as DNA, the CDR3 is TGTGCCAGCAGTTCCCCCGAGCAGGGCCGAGAGACCCAGTACTTC. This codes for CASSSPEQGRETQYF.

The gene calls are TRBV5-1 and TRBJ2-5; a weak D match, TRBD1 (6 bases). The CDR3 sequence is 13 residues long. With 2 bases removed from V and 5 bases from J, the gap between germline ends came to 10 bases. CDR1 and CDR2 from the germline V gene are SGHRS and YFSETQ. DNA of the CDR3: TGCGCCAGCAGCTTAACAGGGTACGAGACCCAGTACTTC. Translated, it gives CASSLTGYETQYF.

This chain uses TRBV28 with TRBJ1-5; 10 bases agree with TRBD1. V lost 5 bases and J lost 4; bases outside the gene matches: 11. The CDR3 runs to 17 residues. The V gene's germline CDR1 is MDHEN and CDR2 SYDVKM. The CDR3 bases are TGTGCCAGCAGTCTCCCCGGGGACAGGGGTACAAATCAGCCCCAGCATTTT. This codes for CASSLPGDRGTNQPQHF.

This clone was seen only a few times. The rearrangement joins TRBV5-6 to TRBJ1-1; no clear D. The germline V and J ends were trimmed by 4 bases and 5 bases, with 15 bases remaining between them. Per the germline V gene, CDR1 is SGHDT and CDR2 is YYEEEE. The CDR3 sequence is 14 residues long. The CDR3 here is CASSTDWVGTEAFF. In DNA, the CDR3 is TGTGCCAGCAGCACGGACTGGGTCGGGACTGAAGCTTTCTTT.

The J gene is TRBJ2-1, the V gene TRBV7-3, with D maybe TRBD1 (6 bases). In germline, CDR1 is SGHTA, CDR2 FQGTGA. The V end was cut by 4 bases, the J end by 0 bases, with 10 bases between. The CDR3 has 15 residues. DNA for the CDR3: TGTGCCAGCAGCTCAGACAGGAGCTCCTACAATGAGCAGTTCTTC. Its translation: CASSSDRSSYNEQFF.

This chain uses TRBV2 with TRBJ2-7; D perhaps matches TRBD1 (5 bases). Germline CDR1 reads SNHLY; CDR2 reads FYNNEI. V was cut by 8 bases and J by 3 bases, with 14 bases left in between. The CDR3 covers 13 residues. CDR3 nucleotide sequence: TGTGCCAGCGATTCAGGGTTCCACTACGAGCAGTACTTC. This gives the protein CASDSGFHYEQYF. Supplemented by reference TRBV2 and TRBJ2-7, the full variable domain reads EPEVTQTPSHQVTQMGQEVILRCVPISNHLYFYWYRQILGQKVEFLVSFYNNEISEKSEIFDDQFSVERPDGSNFTLKIRSTKLEDSAMYFCASDSGFHYEQYFGPGTRLTVT.